This is a list of T cell receptor beta chains from one sample in a study of blood T cell repertoires in COVID-19. Sequencing used immunoSEQ multiplex PCR; TCRdb keeps in-frame clones, though not all of them. The sample shows around 64,000 clones, around 90% of them seen only once. Material: peripheral blood. Source of these receptors: an elderly woman with acute or convalescent COVID-19. Both conserved end residues are part of each CDR3. Fields, in order: CDR3 length, V gene, clone size, D gene, J gene, CDR3 DNA, CDR3 protein. The D gene is left open where the match is weak. A row's size may be missing; if present it is once, few, many or a size class.

14	TRBV7-2	.	TRBD1	TRBJ2-7	TGTGCCAGCAGCTTACTGACAGGGGGCTACGAGCAGTACTTC	CASSLLTGGYEQYF
15	TRBV5-4	.	TRBD1	TRBJ1-2	TGTGCCAGCAGCTTGCGACAGGGGGGAGGCTATGGCTACACCTTC	CASSLRQGGGYGYTF
13	TRBV3-1/TRBV3-2	.	TRBD2	TRBJ2-7	TGTGCCAGCAGGGGCGGGAGCTCCTACGAGCAGTACTTC	CASRGGSSYEQYF
16	TRBV25-1	.	TRBD2	TRBJ2-5	TGTGCCAGCAGTGACGGACTAGCGGGAGTCCAAGAGACCCAGTACTTC	CASSDGLAGVQETQYF
14	TRBV19	.	.	TRBJ2-1	TGTGCCAGTAGTATGCGGCGGGATAGCGGTGAGCAGTTCTTC	CASSMRRDSGEQFF
15	TRBV4-1	.	.	TRBJ1-1	TGCGCCAGCAGCCAACTCCCAGGGCGGTACACTGAAGCTTTCTTT	CASSQLPGRYTEAFF
16	TRBV27	.	.	TRBJ1-5	TGTGCCAGCAGTTCCCAGGGGTGGTATAGCAATCAGCCCCAGCATTTT	CASSSQGWYSNQPQHF
15	TRBV9	few	TRBD1	TRBJ1-5	TGTGCCAGCAGCGTAGGGACAGGGGGCGGTCAGCCCCAGCATTTT	CASSVGTGGGQPQHF
17	TRBV5-1	.	.	TRBJ2-6	TGCGCCAGCAGTCGGGACTTTCCGGGGGCTGGGGCCAACGTCCTGACTTTC	CASSRDFPGAGANVLTF
15	TRBV4-1	.	TRBD2	TRBJ2-3	TGCGCCAGCAGCCAAGATGGCGGGAGCCCAGATACGCAGTATTTT	CASSQDGGSPDTQYF
17	TRBV18	.	TRBD1	TRBJ1-1	TGTGCCAGCTCACCACCGGGACAGGTCAGAGGGAACACTGAAGCTTTCTTT	CASSPPGQVRGNTEAFF
15	TRBV19	.	.	TRBJ1-5	TGTGCCAGTAGGACTGGGACTCATTCGGGTCAGCCCCAGCATTTT	CASRTGTHSGQPQHF
16	TRBV7-2	once	.	TRBJ2-2	TGTGCCAGCAGCTTACCAACAGCCATGAACACCGGGGAGCTGTTTTTT	CASSLPTAMNTGELFF
16	TRBV6-1	.	.	TRBJ1-3	TGTGCCAGCAGTGAAGCTGGAGGGACCTCTGGAAACACCATATATTTT	CASSEAGGTSGNTIYF
13	TRBV19	.	TRBD1	TRBJ2-7	TGTGCCAGTAGTATGGGACAGGCACCCGAGCAGTACTTC	CASSMGQAPEQYF
15	TRBV3-1/TRBV3-2	.	.	TRBJ1-6	TGTGCCAGCAGCCGGAGTACATGTATTAATTCACCCCTCCACTTT	CASSRSTCINSPLHF
14	TRBV11-2	.	.	TRBJ2-3	TGTGCCAGCAGCCTCCAGGGCTCTTCTGTCACGCAGTATTTT	CASSLQGSSVTQYF